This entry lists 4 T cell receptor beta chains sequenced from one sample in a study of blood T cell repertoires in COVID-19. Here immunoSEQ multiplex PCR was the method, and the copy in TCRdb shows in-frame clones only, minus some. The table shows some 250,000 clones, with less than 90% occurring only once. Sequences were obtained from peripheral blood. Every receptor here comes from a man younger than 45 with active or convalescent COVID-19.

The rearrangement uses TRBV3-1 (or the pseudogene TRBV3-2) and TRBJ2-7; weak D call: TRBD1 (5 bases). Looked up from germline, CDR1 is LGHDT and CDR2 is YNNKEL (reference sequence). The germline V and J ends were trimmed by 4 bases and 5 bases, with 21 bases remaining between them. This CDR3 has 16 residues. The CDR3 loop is CASSPQNPGWGHEQYF. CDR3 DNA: TGTGCCAGCAGCCCCCAAAACCCAGGTTGGGGCCACGAGCAGTACTTC.

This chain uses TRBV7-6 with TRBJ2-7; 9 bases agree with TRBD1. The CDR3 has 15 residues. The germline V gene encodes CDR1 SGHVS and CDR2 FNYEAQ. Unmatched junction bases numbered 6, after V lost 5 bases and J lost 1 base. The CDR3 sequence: CASSATGGRSYEQYF. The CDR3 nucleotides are TGTGCCAGCAGCGCTACAGGGGGCAGGTCCTACGAGCAGTACTTC.

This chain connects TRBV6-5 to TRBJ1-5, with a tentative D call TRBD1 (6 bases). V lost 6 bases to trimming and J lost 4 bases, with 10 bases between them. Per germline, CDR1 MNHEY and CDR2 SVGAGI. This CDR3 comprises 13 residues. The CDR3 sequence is CASSTGQNQPQHF. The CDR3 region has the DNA TGTGCCAGCAGCACAGGGCAAAATCAGCCCCAGCATTTT.

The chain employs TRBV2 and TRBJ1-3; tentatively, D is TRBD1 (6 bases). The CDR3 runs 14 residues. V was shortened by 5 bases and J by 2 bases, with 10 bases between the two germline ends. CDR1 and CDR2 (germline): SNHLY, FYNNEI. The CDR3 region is CASSPQGTGNTIYF. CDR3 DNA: TGTGCCAGCAGTCCACAGGGTACTGGAAACACCATATATTTT.